This TCR beta chain was identified during a study of cytomegalovirus exposure and HLA in healthy donors. On the study more broadly: Earlier results showed roughly 110 million unique TCR beta sequences derived from roughly 180 million T cells.

PCR employed 60 Vbeta and 13 Jbeta primers. Measured with immunoSEQ multiplex PCR; TCRdb has only the in-frame clones, and not every one. The table records 150,000 to 200,000 clones, approximately 82% of them present only once. The sequenced sample consisted of PBMCs. This receptor was identified in a male donor in good health and CMV-seronegative.

DNA for the CDR3: TGTGCCAGCAACGCCCCAACCCAGGGACAGCCGAACACCGGGGAGCTGTTTTTT. Protein sequence: CASNAPTQGQPNTGELFF. J is TRBJ2-2 and V is TRBV25-1; 7 bases are a match to TRBD1. The CDR3 consists of 18 residues. Trimming took 7 bases from V and 0 from J; bases not matched to a gene: 14. The germline V gene encodes CDR1 MGHDK and CDR2 SYGVNS.